This section outlines one TCR beta chain sequence together with its context. These data come from a study of blood T cell repertoires in COVID-19. Study-wide background: Sample material is recorded as cDNA or gDNA derived from T cells, B-cell-depleted T cells, or PBMCs.

Trimming stripped 3 bases from V and 7 bases from J, with 12 bases between. Per the germline V gene, CDR1 is SGHTA and CDR2 is FQGNSA. The CDR3 contains 13 residues. Original handling: Amplified reference gene primers provided the basis for estimating nucleated cell counts. TCRdb keeps only in-frame clones here, not all; method: immunoSEQ multiplex PCR. That table gives V, J and clone size, and the DNA gave D and trimming. The table includes about 170,000 clones, just over 90% detected once. This sequence joins TRBV7-2 and TRBJ1-2; the D gene is possibly TRBD1 (5 bases). Sample: peripheral blood. This TCR was sampled from a man aged 18 to 29 with COVID-19, enrolled during active disease. The CDR3 here is CASSLGPQGGYTF. The CDR3 DNA sequence: TGTGCCAGCAGCTTGGGGCCCCAGGGTGGCTACACCTTC.